The 20 T cell receptor beta chains below come from one sample, sequenced in a study of cytomegalovirus exposure and HLA in healthy donors (dated by TCRdb to 2017 to 2019). The library relied on the immunoSEQ multiplex PCR assay. A mixture of 60 forward primers for TCR Vbeta segments and 13 reverse primers for TCR Jbeta segments was used in the multiplex PCR. In TCRdb, the immuneACCESS table is reduced to in-frame sequences with V and J assigned. These tables do not hold every clone; where another copy was compared, an unresolved V gene accounts for under half, and the others remain unexplained. The sample table shows roughly 260,000 clones, and just under 85% are seen once. The ten largest account for roughly 2% of the sample. The specimen was PBMCs. Receptor source: a woman aged 40 to 49 in good health and CMV-seropositive.

V gene TRBV5-8 combines with J gene TRBJ2-5; a possible D gene is TRBD2 (6 bases). Germline V gives CDR1 SGHTS, CDR2 YDEGEE. This CDR3 comprises 13 residues. V was cut by 6 bases and J by 3 bases, with 12 bases left in between. CDR3 nucleotides: TGTGCCAGCATCCCTCGGGGGAAAGAGACCCAGTACTTC. Translated, it gives CASIPRGKETQYF.

The gene calls are TRBV29-1 and TRBJ2-5; 8 bases are shared with TRBD1. The J call may not be correct, given that the DNA end is closer to TRBJ2-7. CDR3 length: 13 residues. Germline loops: CDR1 SQVTM, CDR2 ANQGSEA. The CDR3 DNA sequence: TGCAGCGCCGGCGCGGGACAGGTCCACGAGCAGTACTTC. It codes for CSAGAGQVHEQYF.

This clone was recorded once. V and J are TRBV4-2 and TRBJ1-2, with TRBD1 matching over 9 bases. The junction had 7 bases not matched to a gene; V was cut back by 0 bases and J by 8 bases. CDR1 is LGHNA, CDR2 YNFKEQ, per germline. The CDR3 length is 15 residues. The DNA for the CDR3 is TGTGCCAGCAGCCAAGATAGGGGGACAGGGAACGGCTACACCTTC. Translated: CASSQDRGTGNGYTF.

The count of this clone is one. The chain carries TRBV13 and TRBJ2-7; TRBD1 matches 9 bases. The CDR3 loop spans 18 amino acids. Losses at the gene ends were 2 bases for V and 3 bases for J; bases not matched to a gene: 14. Germline CDR1 is PRHDT and CDR2 is FYEKMQ (reference sequence). As DNA, the CDR3 is TGTGCCAGCAGCTTAATGGCGGGGACAGGGAAGAACGGCTACGAGCAGTACTTC. This translates into CASSLMAGTGKNGYEQYF.

The chain couples TRBV6-5 to TRBJ1-2; D is undetermined. CDR3 size: 13 residues. Trimming removed 5 bases at V and 5 bases at J, with 12 bases between. CDR1 is MNHEY and CDR2 is SVGAGI in the germline V gene. The DNA of the CDR3 is TGTGCCAGCAGTGGTGGCCCTTGGTATGGCTACACCTTC. This translates into CASSGGPWYGYTF.

The rearrangement joins TRBV14 to TRBJ2-7; 15 bases line up with TRBD2. CDR1 and CDR2 from the germline V gene are SGHDN and FVKESK. The CDR3 covers 18 residues. Germline trimming cut 4 bases from V and 0 bases from J; bases unmatched to any gene: 7. The CDR3, as DNA: TGTGCCAGCAGCCGCGCCGGGACTAGCGGGAGGAACTCCTACGAGCAGTACTTC. Its translation: CASSRAGTSGRNSYEQYF.

This CDR3 reads CASSPGSRGDTQYF. The CDR3 DNA reads TGCGCCAGCAGCCCGGGTTCCCGGGGAGATACGCAGTATTTT. The chain joins TRBV5-1 to TRBJ2-3; D may be TRBD2 (5 bases). The CDR3 sequence is 14 residues long. V was pared by 4 bases and J by 5 bases, with 14 bases between. Per the germline V gene, CDR1 is SGHRS and CDR2 is YFSETQ.

As to this clone: The junction differs from germline at one of its ends, possibly a read error. This chain links TRBV7-3 with TRBJ2-3, with D perhaps matching TRBD2 (7 bases). This CDR3 is 14 amino acids long. CDR1 is SGHTA, CDR2 FQGTGA, per germline. The CDR3 here is CASSLKGGTTPWDF. The CDR3 DNA reads TGTGCCAGCAGCTTAAAAGGGGGGACTACCCCGTGGGATTTT.

The V call is TRBV7-6, the J call TRBJ2-1, with D tentatively TRBD2 (6 bases). This CDR3 comprises 20 residues. V was cut by 3 bases and J by 0 bases, with 24 bases left in between. Germline CDR1 SGHVS, CDR2 FNYEAQ. The CDR3 nucleotides are TGTGCCAGCAGCTTCTTAGGCGGTCCTAGCGCGAAGAGCTCCTACAATGAGCAGTTCTTC. Its protein is CASSFLGGPSAKSSYNEQFF.

There are a few counts of this clone. The rearrangement uses TRBV2 and TRBJ2-1; 7 bases are shared with TRBD2. Germline V CDR1 and CDR2: SNHLY, FYNNEI. Trimming at V came to 7 bases and at J to 10 bases, leaving 7 bases not matched to a gene. This CDR3 is 12 amino acids long. The CDR3 sequence is CASIRAGDEQFF. The CDR3 coding sequence is TGTGCCAGCATAAGGGCGGGAGACGAGCAGTTCTTC.

The V gene is TRBV18, the J gene TRBJ1-4; 9 bases line up with TRBD1. Per the germline V gene, CDR1 is KGHSH and CDR2 is LQKENI. V was pared by 5 bases and J by 2 bases, with 3 bases of the junction left unmatched. This CDR3 contains 15 residues. CDR3 protein: CASSTGGATNEKLFF. DNA of the CDR3: TGTGCCAGCTCAACAGGGGGCGCGACTAATGAAAAACTGTTTTTT.

The chain carries TRBV5-1 and TRBJ2-1, with 8 bases fitting TRBD2. Germline CDR1 SGHRS, CDR2 YFSETQ. V was pared by 4 bases and J by 8 bases, with 14 bases of the junction left unmatched. The CDR3 covers 16 residues. Here the CDR3 reads CASSPKTSVWGDEQFF. Written as DNA, the CDR3 is TGCGCCAGCAGCCCAAAGACTAGCGTCTGGGGGGATGAGCAGTTCTTC.

V gene TRBV5-1 combines with J gene TRBJ2-2, with TRBD2 matching over 7 bases. Germline lookup yields CDR1 SGHRS and CDR2 YFSETQ. The V gene end was trimmed by 2 bases and the J gene end by 8 bases; junction bases not matched to a gene: 9. This CDR3 is 15 amino acids long. The CDR3 DNA reads as TGCGCCAGCAGCTTAGGAGGGACTATCTCTGGGGAGCTGTTTTTT. The encoded protein is CASSLGGTISGELFF. Based on the CDR3 plus reference TRBV5-1 and TRBJ2-2, the full variable domain is KAGVTQTPRYLIKTRGQQVTLSCSPISGHRSVSWYQQTPGQGLQFLFEYFSETQRNKGNFPGRFSGRQFSNSRSEMNVSTLELGDSALYLCASSLGGTISGELFFGEGSRLTVL.

The chain is built from TRBV7-6 and TRBJ2-6; D is unresolved. The CDR3 is 18 residues long. V shed 5 bases and J shed 0 bases, with 17 bases lying between them. Looked up from germline, CDR1 is SGHVS and CDR2 is FNYEAQ. This chain's CDR3 is CASSPESRQSSGANVLTF. The CDR3, as DNA: TGTGCCAGCAGCCCCGAATCCAGGCAGTCCTCTGGGGCCAACGTCCTGACTTTC.

Concerning this clone: At one end, the junction sequence differs from germline, possibly due to a read error. The gene calls are TRBV28 and TRBJ2-6; 7 bases line up with TRBD2. The V gene's germline CDR1 is MDHEN and CDR2 SYDVKM. This CDR3 is built from 13 residues. The CDR3 sequence: CASSLGGANGLTF. CDR3 DNA sequence: TGTGCCAGCAGCTTGGGAGGGGCCAACGGCCTGACTTTC.

V usage is TRBV19 and J usage is TRBJ2-1; D not resolved. V was trimmed by 4 bases and J by 0 bases, leaving 7 bases between them. The germline CDR1 and CDR2 sequences are LNHDA and SQIVND (reference sequence). The CDR3 runs 14 residues. This CDR3 is CASSTPSSYNEQFF. For the CDR3, the DNA is TGTGCCAGTAGTACCCCGAGCTCCTACAATGAGCAGTTCTTC.

The V call is TRBV28, the J call TRBJ2-7; 9 bases agree with TRBD2. J gave up 9 bases and V 6 bases, and 9 bases lay outside the gene matches. Germline V CDR1 and CDR2: MDHEN, SYDVKM. This CDR3 is built from 13 residues. CDR3 sequence: CASSRGTSMWQYF. The CDR3 DNA reads as TGTGCCAGCAGCCGCGGGACTAGCATGTGGCAGTACTTC.

The rearrangement links TRBV27 to TRBJ2-4; D may be TRBD2 (5 bases). The CDR3 has 15 residues. Per germline, CDR1 MNHEY and CDR2 SMNVEV (reference sequence). V dropped 5 bases and J dropped 6 bases, with 17 bases sitting between them. For the CDR3, the DNA is TGTGCCAGCAGTCCCGCGGGCGGTTCCAGAAACATTCAGTACTTC. Protein sequence: CASSPAGGSRNIQYF.

This clone was recorded only once. The genes are TRBV29-1 and TRBJ2-1, with no clear D. The CDR3 covers 13 residues. Germline V gene sequence: CDR1 SQVTM, CDR2 ANQGSEA. V dropped 4 bases and J dropped 9 bases, with 16 bases sitting between them. The CDR3 DNA reads as TGCAGCGTTGGGGCCCCCAGTTGGTCTGAGCAGTTCTTC. Encoded protein: CSVGAPSWSEQFF.

The chain carries TRBV28 and TRBJ1-4; D call uncertain. Per germline, CDR1 MDHEN and CDR2 SYDVKM. Trimming took 8 bases from V and 2 from J, leaving 9 bases between them. This CDR3 has 13 amino acids. This CDR3 reads CASYEGTNEKLFF. Here the CDR3 DNA reads TGTGCCAGCTACGAGGGCACTAATGAAAAACTGTTTTTT.